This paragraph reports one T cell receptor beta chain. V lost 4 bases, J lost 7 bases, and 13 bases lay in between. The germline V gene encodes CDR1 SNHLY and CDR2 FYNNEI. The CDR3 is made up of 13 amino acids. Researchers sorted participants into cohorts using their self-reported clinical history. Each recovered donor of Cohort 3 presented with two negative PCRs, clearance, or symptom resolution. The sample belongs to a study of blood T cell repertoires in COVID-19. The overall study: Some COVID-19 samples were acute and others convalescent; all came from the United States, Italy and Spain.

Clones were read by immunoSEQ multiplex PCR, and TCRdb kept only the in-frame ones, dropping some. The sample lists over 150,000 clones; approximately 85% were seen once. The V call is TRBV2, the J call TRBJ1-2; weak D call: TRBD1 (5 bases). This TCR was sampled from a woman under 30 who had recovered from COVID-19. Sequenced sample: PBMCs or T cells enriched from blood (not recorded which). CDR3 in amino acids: CASSVGGRVGYTF. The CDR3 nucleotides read TGTGCCAGCAGTGTGGGGGGGAGGGTTGGCTACACCTTC.